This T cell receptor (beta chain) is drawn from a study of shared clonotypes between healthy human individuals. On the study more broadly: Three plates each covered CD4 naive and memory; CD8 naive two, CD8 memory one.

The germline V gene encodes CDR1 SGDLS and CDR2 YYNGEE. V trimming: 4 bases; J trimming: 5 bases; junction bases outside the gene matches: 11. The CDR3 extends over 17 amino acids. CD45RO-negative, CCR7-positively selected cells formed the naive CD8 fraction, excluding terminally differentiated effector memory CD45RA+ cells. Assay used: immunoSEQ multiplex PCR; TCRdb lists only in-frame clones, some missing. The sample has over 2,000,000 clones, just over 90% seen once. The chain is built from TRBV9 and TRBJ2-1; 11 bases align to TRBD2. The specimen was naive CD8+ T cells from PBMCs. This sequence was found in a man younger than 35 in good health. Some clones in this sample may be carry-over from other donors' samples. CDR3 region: CASSPYLAGGEDNEQFF. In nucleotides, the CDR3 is TGTGCCAGCAGCCCTTACCTAGCGGGAGGCGAAGACAATGAGCAGTTCTTC.